Given below is one T cell receptor beta chain in context. What it binds is not known. The sample originates from a study of CD4 T cells in relation to SARS-CoV-2 and coronaviruses. The unexposed donors gave CD4+ T cells in about 2011-2019, prior to COVID-19. After approximately 10 days of culture, CD4+ T cells were isolated. As cell numbers allowed, unexposed-donor CD4+ T cells faced SARS-CoV-2 S/N and four cold-coronavirus spikes. The data were produced by immunoSEQ multiplex PCR, yet TCRdb's version contains in-frame clones alone and is incomplete. The sample lists about 21,000 clones; about 80% were seen once. The CDR3 has 13 amino acids. The V and J ends lost 3 bases and 9 bases respectively, with 12 bases between them.

The chain links TRBV12-3 or TRBV12-4 to TRBJ2-1, with a weak D call TRBD2 (7 bases). Material for sequencing was CD4+ T cells from PBMCs, cultured in vitro. The sequence was collected from a human donor in good health. CDR3 in DNA: TGTGCCAGCAGTTTGGGGGGGCAGGGTGAGCAGTTCTTC. This gives the protein CASSLGGQGEQFF.